Shown below are 22 T cell receptor beta chains from a single sample sequenced in a study of T cell responses to AZD1222 COVID-19 vaccine. The method was immunoSEQ multiplex PCR; TCRdb's version includes in-frame clones alone and lacks a portion of them. The sample has more than 100,000 clones; 90% are singletons. The source material was peripheral blood, sampled on day 0 of AZD1222 vaccination. All receptors derive from an adult in good health.

This clone was counted a single time. This chain links TRBV9 with TRBJ2-3; D may be TRBD1 or TRBD2 (6 bases each). There are 17 residues in the CDR3. Per the germline V gene, CDR1 is SGDLS and CDR2 is YYNGEE. Trimming took 2 bases from V and 1 from J, leaving 17 bases between them. The CDR3 loop reads CASSVRAGGQGTDTQYF. CDR3 DNA: TGTGCCAGCAGCGTCCGGGCTGGGGGGCAAGGCACAGATACGCAGTATTTT.

This clone has only one observation. V is TRBV5-6 and J is TRBJ2-7; tentatively, D is TRBD2 (7 bases). CDR1 and CDR2 (germline): SGHDT, YYEEEE. The CDR3 is 14 residues long. V was cut by 5 bases and J by 5 bases, with 17 bases left in between. DNA of the CDR3: TGTGCCAGCAGTTTCGGGACGGGGGGCCACGAGCAGTACTTC. As protein: CASSFGTGGHEQYF.

V usage is TRBV12-3 or TRBV12-4 and J usage is TRBJ1-4; D possibly corresponds to TRBD1 (5 bases). CDR3 length: 12 amino acids. V lost 7 bases to trimming and J lost 5 bases, with 8 bases between them. CDR3 protein: CASKGPNEKLFF. CDR3 in DNA: TGTGCCAGCAAGGGACCAAATGAAAAACTGTTTTTT.

As DNA, the CDR3 is TGTGCCAGCAGCCCTATTTCCCGGGACAGGGGAGCTCCCTACGAGCAGTACTTC. Protein: CASSPISRDRGAPYEQYF. The chain carries TRBV11-2 and TRBJ2-7, with 10 bases identical to TRBD1. The CDR3 contains 18 residues. Germline V gene sequence: CDR1 SGHAT, CDR2 FQNNGV. After removal of 5 bases from V and 2 bases from J, the junction contained 15 bases not matched to a gene.

This clone was found once. This chain connects TRBV27 to TRBJ2-3; 7 positions agree with TRBD1. V trimming: 3 bases; J trimming: 1 base; junction bases outside the gene matches: 1. The CDR3 loop spans 14 amino acids. CDR1 and CDR2 from the germline V gene are MNHEY and SMNVEV (reference sequence). CDR3 sequence (DNA): TGTGCCAGCAGTTTCGGGACAGGCACAGATACGCAGTATTTT. Amino acid sequence: CASSFGTGTDTQYF.

The chain employs TRBV28 and TRBJ2-3; TRBD2 matches at 7 bases. Germline V gene lookup returns CDR1 MDHEN and CDR2 SYDVKM. CDR3 length: 14 residues. Unmatched junction bases numbered 15, after V lost 7 bases and J lost 11 bases. CDR3 protein: CASKSGRGPSGQYF. The DNA of the CDR3 is TGTGCCAGCAAATCTGGGAGGGGCCCCTCTGGGCAGTATTTT.

This sequence joins TRBV5-6 and TRBJ1-2, with 8 bases that match TRBD1. From germline, CDR1 is SGHDT and CDR2 YYEEEE. There are 16 residues in the CDR3. J gave up 3 bases and V 3 bases, and 10 bases lay outside the gene matches. Here the CDR3 reads CASSCPGGRLDYGYTF. CDR3 bases: TGTGCCAGCAGCTGCCCAGGGGGCAGGTTGGACTATGGCTACACCTTC.

CDR3 bases: TGTGCCAGCTCACCCAGACAGGGCCCATCTACTAAATCACCCCTCCACTTT. Its protein product is CASSPRQGPSTKSPLHF. V is TRBV18 and J is TRBJ1-6, with 7 bases lining up with TRBD1. The CDR3 is made up of 17 amino acids. Germline CDR1 reads KGHSH; CDR2 reads LQKENI. J was trimmed by 10 bases and V by 3 bases; bases with no gene match: 15.

V gene TRBV9 combines with J gene TRBJ2-2, with 7 positions matching TRBD2. This CDR3 is built from 19 residues. Germline-derived CDR1 and CDR2 are SGDLS and YYNGEE. With 1 base clipped from V and 0 bases from J, the junction kept 12 bases outside the gene matches. This CDR3 is CASSVPSGIGVANTGELFF. The CDR3 nucleotides read TGTGCCAGCAGCGTACCTAGCGGCATTGGAGTCGCGAACACCGGGGAGCTGTTTTTT.

The chain uses TRBV5-1 and TRBJ2-1, with 10 bases lining up with TRBD2. Germline-derived CDR1 and CDR2 are SGHRS and YFSETQ. The junction had 2 bases not matched to a gene; V was cut back by 3 bases and J by 5 bases. The CDR3 runs to 14 residues. Here the CDR3 DNA reads TGCGCCAGCAGCTCACTAGCGGGGCACAATGAGCAGTTCTTC. Residues: CASSSLAGHNEQFF. Full variable domain (rest looked up from reference TRBV5-1 and TRBJ2-1): KAGVTQTPRYLIKTRGQQVTLSCSPISGHRSVSWYQQTPGQGLQFLFEYFSETQRNKGNFPGRFSGRQFSNSRSEMNVSTLELGDSALYLCASSSLAGHNEQFFGPGTRLTVL.

The genes are TRBV18 and TRBJ1-1; D is unresolved. The CDR3 contains 13 residues. V was trimmed by 2 bases and J by 1 base, leaving 5 bases between them. Germline-derived CDR1 and CDR2 are KGHSH and LQKENI. Here the CDR3 DNA reads TGTGCCAGCTCACCAGGAGAGAACACTGAAGCTTTCTTT. Translating it yields CASSPGENTEAFF.

The V call is TRBV5-1, the J call TRBJ2-2, with 9 positions matching TRBD2. The J segment lost 7 bases and the V segment lost 4 bases, leaving 5 bases of the junction unmatched. The V gene's germline CDR1 is SGHRS and CDR2 YFSETQ. There are 14 residues in the CDR3. CDR3 sequence: CASSRTSAVGELFF. CDR3 DNA sequence: TGCGCCAGCAGCCGGACTAGCGCGGTCGGGGAGCTGTTTTTT.

V gene TRBV6-5 combines with J gene TRBJ2-5; 12 bases line up with TRBD2. Per germline, CDR1 MNHEY and CDR2 SVGAGI. There are 15 residues in the CDR3. The trim removed 5 bases at V and 4 bases at J, leaving 5 bases unmatched. In DNA form, the CDR3 reads TGTGCCAGCAGTAAACTGGGACTAGCGGGAGAGACCCAGTACTTC. It yields the protein CASSKLGLAGETQYF.

A single count supports this clone. The chain employs TRBV29-1 and TRBJ2-7, with 7 bases lining up with TRBD2. The germline V gene encodes CDR1 SQVTM and CDR2 ANQGSEA. V gave up 3 bases and J gave up 0 bases; unmatched junction bases: 5. This CDR3 is 14 amino acids long. In nucleotides, the CDR3 is TGCAGCGTTGATCGGCGGGGGAGCTCCTACGAGCAGTACTTC. As protein: CSVDRRGSSYEQYF.

The V and J genes are TRBV19 and TRBJ1-2; D is uncertain. The CDR3 runs 13 residues. V lost 3 bases, J lost 0 bases, and 5 bases lay in between. Germline V lookup: CDR1 LNHDA, CDR2 SQIVND (reference sequence). CDR3 sequence: CASSISPNYGYTF. CDR3 nucleotide sequence: TGTGCCAGTAGTATCTCGCCTAACTATGGCTACACCTTC. The full variable domain, with the rest looked up from reference TRBV19 and TRBJ1-2, is DGGITQSPKYLFRKEGQNVTLSCEQNLNHDAMYWYRQDPGQGLRLIYYSQIVNDFQKGDIAEGYSVSREKKESFPLTVTSAQKNPTAFYLCASSISPNYGYTFGSGTRLTVV.

The chain joins TRBV7-8 to TRBJ2-7, with a tentative D call TRBD2 (5 bases). The CDR3 extends over 16 amino acids. V was trimmed by 5 bases and J by 0 bases, leaving 17 bases between them. Germline lookup yields CDR1 SGHVS and CDR2 FQNEAQ. The CDR3 nucleotides are TGTGCCAGCAGCGTTACTAGTCAACTTAGCTCCTACGAGCAGTACTTC. Translating gives CASSVTSQLSSYEQYF.

The chain employs TRBV28 and TRBJ2-1; D may be TRBD1 (6 bases). This CDR3 spans 13 amino acids. Germline assignment: CDR1 MDHEN and CDR2 SYDVKM. The V end lost 6 bases, the J end lost 6 bases, and 12 bases lay between the germline ends. The CDR3: CASRSGQTNEQFF. CDR3 nucleotide sequence: TGTGCCAGCAGATCGGGACAAACCAATGAGCAGTTCTTC.

The genes are TRBV7-9 and TRBJ2-1; 10 bases are shared with TRBD2. Germline-derived CDR1 and CDR2 are SEHNR and FQNEAQ (reference sequence). The CDR3 sequence is 16 residues long. J gave up 5 bases and V 7 bases, and 11 bases lay outside the gene matches. The CDR3 reads CASNLPGTSANNEQFF. In nucleotides, the CDR3 is TGTGCCAGCAACCTCCCAGGGACTAGCGCGAACAATGAGCAGTTCTTC.

The chain has TRBV4-2 and TRBJ1-2, with D possibly TRBD1 on 5 matching bases. Germline V lookup: CDR1 LGHNA, CDR2 YNFKEQ. Trimming left V 4 bases short and J 8 bases short, with 23 bases between. The length of the CDR3 is 16 residues. The CDR3 nucleotides read TGTGCCAGCAGCCTCTCCGGGGGGAGGCGGAGCGGGGGCTACACCTTC. This sequence encodes CASSLSGGRRSGGYTF.

V is TRBV7-9 and J is TRBJ2-5; a weak D match, TRBD1 (5 bases). The V gene's germline CDR1 is SEHNR and CDR2 FQNEAQ (reference sequence). The CDR3 is made up of 15 amino acids. Trimming stripped 4 bases from V and 1 base from J, with 13 bases between. The DNA of the CDR3 is TGTGCCAGCAGCTCGTCTTACAGGAGCCAAGAGACCCAGTACTTC. Protein sequence: CASSSSYRSQETQYF.

This clone was seen a single time. CDR3 sequence (DNA): TGTGCCAGCAGGCCTATACAGGGGCCCAGTTCACCCCTCCACTTT. Translation: CASRPIQGPSSPLHF. The V and J genes are TRBV28 and TRBJ1-6, with TRBD1 matching over 7 bases. The germline gives CDR1 MDHEN, CDR2 SYDVKM. This CDR3 comprises 15 residues. Unmatched junction bases numbered 11, after V lost 6 bases and J lost 9 bases.

This chain uses TRBV30 with TRBJ2-2, with a tentative D call TRBD1 (7 bases). V was trimmed by 5 bases and J by 4 bases, leaving 11 bases between them. This CDR3 is built from 13 residues. Germline CDR1 is GTSNPN and CDR2 is SVGIG (reference sequence). CDR3 nucleotide sequence: TGTGCCTGGCAGGGGGGTGGCACCGGGGAGCTGTTTTTT. The encoded protein is CAWQGGGTGELFF.